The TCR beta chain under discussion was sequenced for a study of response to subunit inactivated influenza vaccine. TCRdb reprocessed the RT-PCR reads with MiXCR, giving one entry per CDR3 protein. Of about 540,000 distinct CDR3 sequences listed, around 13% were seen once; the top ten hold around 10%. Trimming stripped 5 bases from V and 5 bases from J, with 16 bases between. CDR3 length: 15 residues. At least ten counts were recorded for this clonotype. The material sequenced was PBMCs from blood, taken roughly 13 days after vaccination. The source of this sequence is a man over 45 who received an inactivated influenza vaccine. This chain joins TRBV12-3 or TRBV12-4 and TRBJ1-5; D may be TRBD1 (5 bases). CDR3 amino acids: CASSRTGADYQPQHF. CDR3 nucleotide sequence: TGTGCCAGCAGTCGGACCGGGGCCGATTATCAGCCCCAGCATTTT.